Each of the 30 T cell receptor beta chains below was sequenced from the same sample in a study of blood T cell repertoires in COVID-19. The data were produced by immunoSEQ multiplex PCR, yet TCRdb's version contains in-frame clones alone and is incomplete. The table lists about 170,000 clones, roughly nine tenths of them singletons. The sequencing sample was made of peripheral blood. These receptor sequences come from a man aged 55 to 69 with acute or convalescent COVID-19.

The chain uses TRBV19 and TRBJ2-4; the D gene is possibly TRBD1 (5 bases). Deletions cut 5 bases from V and 4 bases from J, with 15 bases between. The CDR3 has 15 amino acids. Germline V gives CDR1 LNHDA, CDR2 SQIVND (reference sequence). The CDR3 DNA reads TGTGCCAGTAGTCGAGGACAACCTGTGAAAAACATTCAGTACTTC. It yields the protein CASSRGQPVKNIQYF.

This rearrangement joins TRBV19 to TRBJ1-1, with D perhaps TRBD1 (5 bases). Per the germline V gene, CDR1 is LNHDA and CDR2 is SQIVND (reference sequence). This CDR3 is built from 14 residues. V lost 5 bases and J lost 1, with 11 bases in between. The CDR3 nucleotides read TGTGCCAGTAGTTTCCGCGGGGCGAACACTGAAGCTTTCTTT. This translates into CASSFRGANTEAFF.

This chain joins TRBV6-2 or TRBV6-3 and TRBJ1-3; D ambiguous. The CDR3 consists of 13 residues. Deletions cut 2 bases from V and 3 bases from J, with 5 bases between. CDR1 is MNHEY, CDR2 SVGEGT, per germline. This CDR3 is CASSYIGGNTIYF. DNA for the CDR3: TGTGCCAGCAGTTACATCGGTGGAAACACCATATATTTT.

This chain links TRBV11-2 with TRBJ1-1; D perhaps matches TRBD1 (5 bases). V lost 5 bases, J lost 1 base, and 11 bases lay in between. The germline V gene encodes CDR1 SGHAT and CDR2 FQNNGV. This CDR3 is built from 14 residues. The CDR3 DNA reads TGTGCCAGCAGCCCTTGGGGCTGGAACACTGAAGCTTTCTTT. Encoded protein: CASSPWGWNTEAFF.

The genes are TRBV10-3 and TRBJ2-2, with 12 bases that match TRBD2. The CDR3 loop spans 15 amino acids. The germline V gene has CDR1 ENHRY and CDR2 SYGVKD. Trimming took 10 bases from V and 5 from J; bases not matched to a gene: 8. CDR3 sequence: CATSSGGADTGELFF. DNA of the CDR3: TGTGCCACATCTAGCGGGGGGGCTGATACCGGGGAGCTGTTTTTT.

V usage is TRBV29-1 and J usage is TRBJ1-5, with TRBD1 identical over 9 bases. V was pared by 4 bases and J by 3 bases, with 4 bases of the junction left unmatched. CDR1 and CDR2 from the germline V gene are SQVTM and ANQGSEA. The CDR3 extends over 14 amino acids. The CDR3 here is CSVVDRGFNQPQHF. For the CDR3, the DNA is TGCAGCGTTGTGGACAGGGGTTTCAATCAGCCCCAGCATTTT.

The chain carries TRBV5-4 and TRBJ1-3; tentative D call: TRBD1 (6 bases). The germline V and J ends were trimmed by 1 base and 0 bases, with 8 bases remaining between them. Germline V gene data show CDR1 as SGHNT and CDR2 as YYREEE (reference sequence). This CDR3 comprises 15 residues. The CDR3 sequence: CASSLPQGSGNTIYF. The DNA for the CDR3 is TGTGCCAGCAGCTTGCCACAGGGCTCTGGAAACACCATATATTTT.

The chain carries TRBV27 and TRBJ1-1, with 7 bases that match TRBD1. J was trimmed by 7 bases and V by 6 bases; bases with no gene match: 2. The CDR3 runs to 11 residues. Germline V lookup: CDR1 MNHEY, CDR2 SMNVEV (reference sequence). CDR3 sequence: CASRSGGEAFF. The DNA of the CDR3 is TGTGCCAGCAGATCAGGGGGTGAAGCTTTCTTT.

J is TRBJ1-5 and V is TRBV5-8, with a possible D match to TRBD1 (5 bases). CDR1 is SGHTS and CDR2 is YDEGEE in the germline V gene. CDR3 size: 16 residues. V gave up 4 bases and J gave up 0 bases, with 14 bases separating them. The chain's CDR3 is CASSPRAGHSNQPQHF. Written as DNA, the CDR3 is TGTGCCAGCAGCCCCCGCGCAGGACATAGCAATCAGCCCCAGCATTTT.

V usage is TRBV5-1 and J usage is TRBJ2-2; TRBD2 agrees at 7 bases. CDR3 length equals 15 residues. Looked up from germline, CDR1 is SGHRS and CDR2 is YFSETQ. J gave up 4 bases and V 1 base, and 4 bases lay outside the gene matches. CDR3 in amino acids: CASSLTWGGTGELFF. DNA of the CDR3: TGCGCCAGCAGCTTGACCTGGGGGGGCACCGGGGAGCTGTTTTTT.

This sequence joins TRBV19 and TRBJ1-2, with D possibly matching TRBD1 (6 bases). The germline gives CDR1 LNHDA, CDR2 SQIVND (reference sequence). The CDR3 is 15 amino acids. The germline V and J ends were trimmed by 5 bases and 2 bases, with 15 bases remaining between them. CDR3 residues: CASSFGTSINYGYTF. The CDR3 bases are TGTGCCAGTAGTTTCGGGACATCCATAAACTATGGCTACACCTTC.

This clone was counted once. The chain has TRBV15 and TRBJ2-3; tentative D call: TRBD1 (6 bases). The germline CDR1 and CDR2 sequences are LNHNV and YYDKDF (reference sequence). V was cut by 3 bases and J by 5 bases, with 9 bases left in between. The CDR3 runs 13 residues. The chain's CDR3 is CATSRGAGDTQYF. CDR3 sequence (DNA): TGTGCCACCAGCAGGGGGGCCGGAGATACGCAGTATTTT. Complete variable domain (other parts from reference TRBV15 and TRBJ2-3): DAMVIQNPRYQVTQFGKPVTLSCSQTLNHNVMYWYQQKSSQAPKLLFHYYDKDFNNEADTPDNFQSRRPNTSFCFLDIRSPGLGDTAMYLCATSRGAGDTQYFGPGTRLTVL.

J is TRBJ2-7 and V is TRBV18; 7 nucleotides agree with TRBD2. With V trimmed by 2 bases and J by 3 bases, 4 bases remained unmatched. The CDR3 has 14 residues. Germline CDR1 reads KGHSH; CDR2 reads LQKENI. Here the CDR3 reads CASSPRLAVYEQYF. The CDR3 DNA reads as TGTGCCAGCTCACCAAGACTAGCCGTCTACGAGCAGTACTTC.

The rearrangement uses TRBV6-4 and TRBJ1-6, with 8 bases that match TRBD1. V was clipped by 6 bases and J by 9 bases; unmatched bases: 7. The germline gives CDR1 MRHNA, CDR2 SNTAGT. The CDR3 length is 14 residues. The CDR3 loop is CASSSDRVGSPLHF. CDR3 sequence (DNA): TGTGCCAGCAGCTCGGACAGGGTTGGTTCACCCCTCCACTTT.

This sequence joins TRBV7-2 and TRBJ1-1, with D possibly matching TRBD1 (6 bases). The length of the CDR3 is 13 residues. Germline V CDR1 and CDR2: SGHTA, FQGNSA. V was clipped by 5 bases and J by 5 bases, with 12 bases between them. CDR3 amino acids: CASSLRGATEAFF. CDR3 nucleotides: TGTGCCAGCAGCCTACGGGGGGCAACTGAAGCTTTCTTT.

V and J are TRBV19 and TRBJ2-7; 12 bases agree with TRBD2. Trimming took 5 bases from V and 3 from J; bases not matched to a gene: 2. There are 14 residues in the CDR3. Looked up from germline, CDR1 is LNHDA and CDR2 is SQIVND (reference sequence). The CDR3 here is CASSATSGSYEQYF. CDR3 bases: TGTGCCAGTAGTGCGACTAGCGGGAGCTACGAGCAGTACTTC.

The J gene is TRBJ2-7, the V gene TRBV6-5; TRBD1 might be the D (5 bases). This CDR3 comprises 13 residues. V was pared by 5 bases and J by 3 bases, with 11 bases between. Looked up from germline, CDR1 is MNHEY and CDR2 is SVGAGI. Here the CDR3 reads CASSPGLDYEQYV. In DNA, the CDR3 is TGTGCCAGCAGTCCAGGGCTCGACTACGAGCAGTACGTC.

The J gene is TRBJ1-3, the V gene TRBV2; no definite D call. V gave up 11 bases and J gave up 2 bases, with 10 bases separating them. This CDR3 is 12 amino acids long. CDR1 is SNHLY and CDR2 is FYNNEI in the germline V gene. The CDR3 reads CAGSLTGNTIYF. DNA of the CDR3: TGTGCCGGCTCCCTGACTGGAAACACCATATATTTT.

CDR3 loop: CASSIRDRGGNSPLHF. CDR3 DNA: TGTGCCAGTAGTATCAGAGACAGGGGTGGAAATTCACCCCTCCACTTT. V gene TRBV19 combines with J gene TRBJ1-6; 8 bases map to TRBD1. The CDR3 spans 16 residues. V was clipped by 3 bases and J by 7 bases; unmatched bases: 8. CDR1 is LNHDA, CDR2 SQIVND, per germline (reference sequence).

The gene calls are TRBV24-1 and TRBJ1-1; TRBD1 matches at 8 bases. The CDR3 loop spans 13 amino acids. V gave up 7 bases and J gave up 5 bases; unmatched junction bases: 5. Per germline, CDR1 KGHDR and CDR2 SFDVKD. CDR3 sequence reads: CATSGQGRTEAFF. In DNA form, the CDR3 reads TGTGCCACCAGCGGACAGGGTCGGACTGAAGCTTTCTTT.

The sample holds one count of this clone. The chain uses TRBV9 and TRBJ2-2; TRBD1 aligns across 12 bases. V lost 4 bases and J lost 6; bases outside the gene matches: 7. This CDR3 spans 16 amino acids. CDR1 and CDR2 from the germline V gene are SGDLS and YYNGEE. CDR3 loop: CASSSGDRGRPGELFF. For the CDR3, the DNA is TGTGCCAGCAGCTCGGGGGACAGGGGGCGGCCCGGGGAGCTGTTTTTT.

The chain recombines TRBV6-1 with TRBJ1-1; maybe TRBD1 (6 bases). CDR1 is MNHNS, CDR2 SASEGT, per germline. The CDR3 contains 13 residues. Between the trimmed V and J ends, which lost 2 bases and 11 bases, there was a span of 15 bases. The CDR3 DNA sequence: TGTGCCAGCAGTGAAATGGGGGGGCGGTGGGCTTTCTTT. This encodes CASSEMGGRWAFF.

This clone has only a few counts. The V call is TRBV5-1, the J call TRBJ1-3; 7 bases map to TRBD1. The CDR3 has 15 amino acids. In germline, CDR1 is SGHRS, CDR2 YFSETQ. V lost 3 bases and J lost 4; bases outside the gene matches: 7. The CDR3 nucleotides are TGCGCCAGCAGCTCGGGACAGCCCGCGGGAAACACCATATATTTT. This translates into CASSSGQPAGNTIYF. The full variable domain, completed using reference TRBV5-1 and TRBJ1-3, is KAGVTQTPRYLIKTRGQQVTLSCSPISGHRSVSWYQQTPGQGLQFLFEYFSETQRNKGNFPGRFSGRQFSNSRSEMNVSTLELGDSALYLCASSSGQPAGNTIYFGEGSWLTVV.

The rearrangement uses TRBV9 and TRBJ1-1; maybe TRBD1 (5 bases). The V and J ends lost 0 bases and 4 bases respectively, with 13 bases between them. The germline V gene has CDR1 SGDLS and CDR2 YYNGEE. The CDR3 is 15 amino acids. CDR3 nucleotide sequence: TGTGCCAGCAGCGTAGGGTGGAGGGGTGTCACTGAAGCTTTCTTT. This codes for CASSVGWRGVTEAFF. Drawing the rest from reference TRBV9 and TRBJ1-1, the complete variable domain is DSGVTQTPKHLITATGQRVTLRCSPRSGDLSVYWYQQSLDQGLQFLIQYYNGEERAKGNILERFSAQQFPDLHSELNLSSLELGDSALYFCASSVGWRGVTEAFFGQGTRLTVV.

This sequence joins TRBV7-8 and TRBJ1-2; 7 bases map to TRBD1. Germline CDR1 and CDR2: SGHVS and FQNEAQ. V shed 4 bases and J 3 bases; nucleotides not matched to a gene: 5. The CDR3 runs to 14 residues. CDR3 nucleotide sequence: TGTGCCAGCAGCTCCCAGGGGGTGGACTATGGCTACACCTTC. Amino acid sequence: CASSSQGVDYGYTF.

V gene TRBV20-1 combines with J gene TRBJ1-3; no reliable D call. The CDR3 sequence is 11 residues long. The germline CDR1 and CDR2 sequences are DFQATT and SNEGSKA (reference sequence). V was shortened by 6 bases and J by 3 bases, with 6 bases between the two germline ends. CDR3 nucleotides: TGCAGTGCGGAGGTTGGAAACACCATATATTTT. It yields the protein CSAEVGNTIYF.

The J gene is TRBJ1-2, the V gene TRBV29-1, with D perhaps matching TRBD1 (5 bases). The germline V gene encodes CDR1 SQVTM and CDR2 ANQGSEA. The V end lost 2 bases, the J end lost 4 bases, and 14 bases lay between the germline ends. This CDR3 is built from 14 residues. The CDR3 DNA follows: TGCAGCGTTGAACCGCAGGGCCTTTTCTATGGCTACACCTTC. It codes for CSVEPQGLFYGYTF.

This sequence joins TRBV15 and TRBJ2-3; D not certain. The V end was cut by 0 bases, the J end by 2 bases, with 9 bases between. Germline CDR1 and CDR2: LNHNV and YYDKDF (reference sequence). The CDR3 totals 15 residues. CDR3 bases: TGTGCCACCAGCAGAGATCGCGTCGCCACAGATACGCAGTATTTT. Residues: CATSRDRVATDTQYF.

This chain joins TRBV27 and TRBJ2-7; maybe TRBD2 (5 bases). Trimming left V 5 bases short and J 3 bases short, with 14 bases between. Germline V lookup: CDR1 MNHEY, CDR2 SMNVEV (reference sequence). The CDR3 covers 14 residues. CDR3 DNA: TGTGCCAGCAGTCCAATGGCAGGAGGCTACGAGCAGTACGTC. This sequence encodes CASSPMAGGYEQYV.

The chain couples TRBV6-5 to TRBJ2-7; 9 nucleotides align to TRBD1. There are 13 residues in the CDR3. Germline V gene data show CDR1 as MNHEY and CDR2 as SVGAGI. V was pared by 6 bases and J by 6 bases, with 6 bases of the junction left unmatched. DNA for the CDR3: TGTGCCAGCAGCCTCCGGGACAGGGCCGAGCAGTACGTC. Protein: CASSLRDRAEQYV.